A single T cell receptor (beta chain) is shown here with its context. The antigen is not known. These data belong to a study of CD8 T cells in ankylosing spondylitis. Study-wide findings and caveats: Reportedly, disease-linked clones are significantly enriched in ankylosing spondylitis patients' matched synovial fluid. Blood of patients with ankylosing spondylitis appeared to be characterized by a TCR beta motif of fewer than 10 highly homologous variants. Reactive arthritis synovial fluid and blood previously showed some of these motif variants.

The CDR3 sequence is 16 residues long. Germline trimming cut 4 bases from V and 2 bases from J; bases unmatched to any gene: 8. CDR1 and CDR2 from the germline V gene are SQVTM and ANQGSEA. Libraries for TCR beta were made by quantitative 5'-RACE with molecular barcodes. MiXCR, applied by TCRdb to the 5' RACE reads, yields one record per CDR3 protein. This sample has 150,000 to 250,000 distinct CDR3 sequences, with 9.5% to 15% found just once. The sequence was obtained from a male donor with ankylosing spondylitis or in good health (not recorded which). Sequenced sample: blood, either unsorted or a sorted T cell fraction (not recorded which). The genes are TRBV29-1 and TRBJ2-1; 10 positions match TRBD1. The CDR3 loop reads CSVVQRGQGAYNEQFF. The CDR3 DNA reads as TGCAGCGTTGTACAGCGAGGACAGGGGGCCTACAATGAGCAGTTCTTC.